This TCR beta chain came from a study of shared clonotypes between healthy human individuals. Naive CD8 cells were CD45RO-negative, positively selected for CCR7, excluding terminally differentiated effector memory CD45RA+ cells. This CDR3 region has 15 residues. Germline V gene sequence: CDR1 SGHAT, CDR2 FQNNGV. Trimming took 7 bases from V and 2 from J, leaving 16 bases between them. Profiled with immunoSEQ multiplex PCR; TCRdb holds only in-frame clones, not every one. The table lists roughly 2.1 million clones, roughly 91% of them singletons, with roughly 1.7% in the top ten. This clonotype was obtained from a man aged 18 to 30 in good health. Some clones in this sample may be carry-over from other donors' samples. The sequencing sample was made of naive CD8+ T cells from PBMCs. The chain employs TRBV11-2 and TRBJ2-3; no reliable D call. The CDR3 nucleotides read TGTGCCAGCACCCCCCCAGGCGAAAACACAGATACGCAGTATTTT. This gives the protein CASTPPGENTDTQYF.